These T cell receptor beta chains were read from a single sample in a study of blood T cell repertoires in COVID-19. TCRdb keeps only in-frame clones here, not all; method: immunoSEQ multiplex PCR. The repertoire has a few hundred thousand clones, about 85% of them found once; the top ten carry roughly 6.7%. Sequenced: PBMCs or T cells enriched from blood (not recorded which). The receptors stem from a woman aged 45 to 65 who had been exposed to COVID-19. Both conserved end residues are part of each CDR3. For some rows the clone size is stated as once, few or many, or as a class when expanded; others skip it.

few,TRBJ1-2,TRBV28,CASSLAGDFYGYTF
once,TRBJ1-1,TRBV7-2,CASSRDRGRTEAFF
-,TRBJ1-2,TRBV10-2,CASRAGGVGGYTF
-,TRBJ2-2,TRBV5-1,CASSPNLDRAGGELFF
-,TRBJ1-1,TRBV6-5,CASSPTNDRTEAFF
-,TRBJ2-2,TRBV5-1,CASSSLLGTGELFF
-,TRBJ1-4,TRBV9,CASSPREGTNEKLFF
-,TRBJ2-3,TRBV11-3,CASSQGGTLQYF
-,TRBJ1-6,TRBV27,CASSGRGENSPLHF
-,TRBJ2-1,TRBV19,CASTRRGSGGAYPNEQFF
-,TRBJ2-1,TRBV12-3/TRBV12-4,CASSPSIGNEQFF
-,TRBJ1-5,TRBV25-1,CASSDSGGGQPQHF
few,TRBJ2-5,TRBV2,CASQLAGGLETQYF
-,TRBJ1-1,TRBV10-1,CASRQGAFF
-,TRBJ1-1,TRBV28,CASQQSTAGTEAFF
-,TRBJ2-5,TRBV5-1,CASSLAMAGWQETQYF
-,TRBJ2-2,TRBV11-2,CASRSTPNTGELFF
-,TRBJ1-1,TRBV20-1,CRPTGFGEAFF